This T cell receptor beta chain was retrieved from a study of CD8 T cells in ankylosing spondylitis. This clonotype was seen ten or more times. Its antigen is unidentified. TCRdb passed the 5' RACE reads through MiXCR, listing each CDR3 protein once. The sample holds some 200,000 distinct CDR3 sequences; around a sixth are singletons and the top ten take about 4.3%. The CDR3 is made up of 12 amino acids. CDR1 and CDR2 from the germline V gene are MNHNS and SASEGT. V shed 7 bases and J shed 1 base, with 5 bases lying between them. Findings and caveats of the study: Some of the motif variants had earlier been found in reactive arthritis patients' fluid and blood.

What was sequenced was blood, either unsorted or a sorted T cell fraction (not recorded which). This rearrangement joins TRBV6-1 to TRBJ1-5; D unclear. The source of this sequence is a male donor between 5 and 29 years old with ankylosing spondylitis or in good health (not recorded which). In nucleotides, the CDR3 is TGTGCCAGCATTGACAGCAATCAGCCCCAGCATTTT. It codes for CASIDSNQPQHF.